Listed below are T cell receptor beta chains from one sample, sequenced in a study of identical twins. TCRdb reprocessed the 5' RACE reads via MiXCR and lists one record per CDR3 protein. Here the sample spans 300,000 to 400,000 distinct CDR3 sequences, approximately 8.7% being singletons. Sequenced input: naive T cells sorted from blood. The receptors here all came from a woman aged 50 to 60 in good health. Both conserved end residues are part of each CDR3. Fields, in order: J gene, D gene, clone size, V gene, CDR3 protein, CDR3 DNA. The D gene is left open where the match is weak. Not every row has a clone size; where given, it reads once, few, many or a size class.

>TRBJ1-6|TRBD1|many|TRBV12-3/TRBV12-4
CASTPPTGAPLHF
TGTGCCAGCACCCCCCCAACAGGGGCACCCCTCCACTTT
>TRBJ2-2|TRBD2|-|TRBV29-1
CSVARSGNQLFF
TGCAGCGTTGCCCGTAGCGGGAACCAGCTGTTTTTT
>TRBJ1-5|-|-|TRBV11-3
CASSPGGGVNQPQHF
TGTGCCAGCAGCCCCGGAGGGGGGGTTAATCAGCCCCAGCATTTT
>TRBJ2-1|TRBD2|-|TRBV4-1
CASSPVGTSTYNEQFF
TGCGCCAGCAGCCCGGTGGGGACTAGTACCTACAATGAGCAGTTCTTC
>TRBJ2-6|-|few|TRBV27
CASSSYREPGANVLTF
TGTGCCAGCAGTTCATACAGGGAGCCTGGGGCCAACGTCCTGACTTTC
>TRBJ2-5|TRBD1|-|TRBV11-3
CASSLGQDDQETQYF
TGTGCCAGCAGCTTGGGACAGGACGACCAAGAGACCCAGTACTTC
>TRBJ1-5|-|few|TRBV5-1
CANPLRQKYNQPQHF
TGCGCCAACCCCCTTCGACAGAAGTACAATCAGCCCCAGCATTTT
>TRBJ2-2|TRBD2|many|TRBV20-1
CSARDRTSGRPIVGELFF
TGCAGTGCTAGAGATCGGACTAGCGGGAGGCCCATTGTCGGGGAGCTGTTTTTT
>TRBJ2-3|-|many|TRBV7-9
CASSLPRDTQYF
TGTGCCAGCAGCCTCCCCCGCGATACGCAGTATTTT
>TRBJ2-1|-|many|TRBV11-2
CASSEKGAYNEQFF
TGTGCCAGCAGCGAGAAGGGCGCATACAATGAGCAGTTCTTC
>TRBJ2-1|-|few|TRBV20-1
CSPASANEQFF
TGCAGCCCAGCGAGTGCCAATGAGCAGTTCTTC
>TRBJ2-2|TRBD2|few|TRBV2
CASSEGRLAANTGELFF
TGTGCCAGCAGTGAAGGACGTCTAGCGGCGAACACCGGGGAGCTGTTTTTT
>TRBJ2-1|-|-|TRBV9
CASALEGYYNEQFF
TGTGCCAGCGCCTTGGAAGGGTACTACAATGAGCAGTTCTTC
>TRBJ2-3|-|-|TRBV7-9
CASSLSAGLRADTQYF
TGTGCCAGCAGCTTATCAGCAGGGCTCAGAGCCGATACGCAGTATTTT
>TRBJ2-2|TRBD2|few|TRBV4-1
CASSQEKREVPVTGELFF
TGCGCCAGCAGCCAAGAAAAGCGGGAGGTGCCGGTCACCGGGGAGCTGTTTTTT
>TRBJ2-2|-|few|TRBV4-1
CASSMGRVNTGELFF
TGCGCCAGCAGCATGGGGCGGGTAAACACCGGGGAGCTGTTTTTT
>TRBJ2-2|TRBD1|few|TRBV5-6
CASSLGTGGHTGELFF
TGTGCCAGCAGCTTGGGAACAGGGGGCCACACCGGGGAGCTGTTTTTT
>TRBJ1-1|TRBD1|many|TRBV5-1
CASSLMQGARTEAFF
TGCGCCAGCAGCTTGATGCAGGGGGCTAGGACTGAAGCTTTCTTT
>TRBJ1-3|TRBD1|few|TRBV7-2
CASSLRQGGNTIYF
TGTGCCAGCAGCCTACGACAGGGCGGAAACACCATATATTTT
>TRBJ2-2|-|-|TRBV20-1
CSARGGTGELFF
TGCAGTGCTAGAGGTGGAACCGGGGAGCTGTTTTTT
>TRBJ2-1|TRBD2|many|TRBV11-2
CASSQAGATYNEQFF
TGTGCCAGCAGCCAAGCGGGAGCGACGTACAATGAGCAGTTCTTC
>TRBJ2-5|TRBD2|few|TRBV27
CASSQRTSRETQYF
TGTGCCAGCAGTCAAAGGACTAGCAGGGAGACCCAGTACTTC
>TRBJ1-5|TRBD1|few|TRBV6-1
CASSVGQGHNQPQHF
TGTGCCAGCAGTGTGGGACAGGGGCACAATCAGCCCCAGCATTTT
>TRBJ2-1|TRBD2|many|TRBV5-1
CASSLEFTSGLEQFF
TGCGCCAGCAGCTTGGAGTTTACTAGCGGATTAGAGCAGTTCTTC
>TRBJ2-3|-|-|TRBV7-2
CASSLVVGTGTDTQYF
TGTGCCAGCAGCTTAGTGGTCGGGACCGGCACAGATACGCAGTATTTT
>TRBJ2-5|-|many|TRBV7-2
CASSPVGETQYF
TGTGCCAGCAGCCCAGTGGGGGAAACCCAGTACTTC
>TRBJ1-4|-|-|TRBV12-3/TRBV12-4
CASRKNTGKTNEKLFF
TGTGCCAGCAGGAAAAATACAGGGAAGACTAATGAAAAACTGTTTTTT
>TRBJ2-7|TRBD1|few|TRBV7-8
CASSFLAQGAYEQYF
TGTGCCAGCAGCTTCCTTGCCCAGGGGGCGTACGAGCAGTACTTC
>TRBJ2-3|TRBD1|-|TRBV18
CASSPQGQEGSWSTDTQYF
TGTGCCAGCTCACCACAGGGACAGGAAGGAAGTTGGAGCACAGATACGCAGTATTTT
>TRBJ1-2|-|-|TRBV5-1
CASSPHQGVSGYTF
TGCGCCAGCAGCCCTCACCAGGGTGTGAGTGGCTACACCTTC
>TRBJ2-2|-|many|TRBV4-1
CASSQAAANTGELFF
TGCGCCAGCAGCCAAGCAGCGGCGAACACCGGGGAGCTGTTTTTT
>TRBJ2-3|-|-|TRBV25-1
CASSDRTAGFADTQYF
TGTGCCAGCAGTGATCGGACGGCAGGGTTCGCAGATACGCAGTATTTT
>TRBJ2-1|TRBD2|-|TRBV11-2
CASSLAGGGPGEQFF
TGTGCCAGCAGCTTAGCGGGAGGGGGGCCTGGGGAGCAGTTCTTC
>TRBJ2-1|TRBD1|-|TRBV18
CASSAGTGVLRLQFF
TGTGCCAGCTCGGCCGGGACAGGGGTATTACGGCTCCAGTTCTTC
>TRBJ2-2|TRBD1|-|TRBV6-1
CASSGRQGGTGELFF
TGTGCCAGCAGCGGCAGACAGGGTGGAACCGGGGAGCTGTTTTTT